Sequencing of this TCR beta chain was carried out in a study of OX40 agonist ivuxolimab in advanced cancers. Study as a whole: Patients' therapy was ivuxolimab, an antibody that acts as an agonist of OX40 (CD134). General study findings and limits: Expanded clones were, on average, more numerous among CD8+ T cells than CD4+. The 0.1-3.0 mg/kg partial responders had among the lowest clonal expansion.

As regards this clone: Its antigen is currently unknown.

The data were produced by immunoSEQ multiplex PCR, yet TCRdb's version contains in-frame clones alone and is incomplete. The sample shows approximately 47,000 clones, approximately 90% of them seen only once. The receptor's source is an adult with an advanced solid tumor such as melanoma, head and neck, liver or kidney cancer. The sequencing used CD4+ or CD8+ T cells sorted from blood, collected in a trial of the OX40 agonist ivuxolimab.

In DNA, the CDR3 is TGTGCCAGTAGGGGACAGGGGAGAACTAATGAAAAACTGTTTTTT. Protein: CASRGQGRTNEKLFF. This rearrangement joins TRBV19 to TRBJ1-4; 10 bases map to TRBD1. Losses at the gene ends were 6 bases for V and 1 base for J; bases not matched to a gene: 2. The CDR3 has 15 residues. Germline assignment: CDR1 LNHDA and CDR2 SQIVND (reference sequence).